Below are 20 T cell receptor beta chains sequenced from a single sample in a study of blood T cell repertoires in COVID-19 (dated by TCRdb to the early 2020s). Library generation was performed with the immunoSEQ multiplex PCR assay. TCRdb stores this immuneACCESS table with in-frame sequences only. Part of the clones is absent; in the studies checked, under half of the shortfall reflects unresolved V genes, and no reason is known for the rest. The sample profile shows 150,000 to 180,000 clones; 65% to 90% of them were found once. The top ten constitute 9.5% to 13% of the sample. Sequenced sample: peripheral blood. The origin of the receptors is a woman in her fifties or sixties with COVID-19, enrolled during active disease.

The V call is TRBV19, the J call TRBJ1-5; D remains ambiguous. The CDR3 is 16 amino acids. Germline lookup yields CDR1 LNHDA and CDR2 SQIVND (reference sequence). Trimming removed 3 bases at V and 8 bases at J, with 20 bases between. The CDR3 sequence is CASSIGIPAGREPQHF. In nucleotides, the CDR3 is TGTGCCAGTAGTATTGGCATTCCGGCGGGCCGGGAGCCCCAGCATTTT.

This sequence joins TRBV7-3 and TRBJ2-1; 10 bases line up with TRBD2. The CDR3 has 18 residues. The germline gives CDR1 SGHTA, CDR2 FQGTGA. J was trimmed by 0 bases and V by 3 bases; bases with no gene match: 8. The CDR3 region has the DNA TGTGCCAGCAGCTTTACGGGGGGACTAGCGAGCTCCTACAATGAGCAGTTCTTC. It specifies CASSFTGGLASSYNEQFF.

The chain links TRBV19 to TRBJ1-5; D not resolved. Germline V lookup: CDR1 LNHDA, CDR2 SQIVND (reference sequence). The CDR3 consists of 16 residues. Trimming left V 3 bases short and J 1 base short, with 13 bases between. The CDR3 region has the DNA TGTGCCAGTAGTATGCGAGGGCGAGGCAGCAATCAGCCCCAGCATTTT. Its translation: CASSMRGRGSNQPQHF.

V and J are TRBV19 and TRBJ2-1, with TRBD2 matching 13 bases. Trimming cost V 3 bases and J 8 bases; bases outside gene matches: 4. Per germline, CDR1 LNHDA and CDR2 SQIVND (reference sequence). This CDR3 is 15 amino acids long. CDR3 sequence (DNA): TGTGCCAGTAGTATGCGGACTAGCGGGAGACATGAGCAGTTCTTC. Its protein product is CASSMRTSGRHEQFF. The full variable domain, rest sourced from reference TRBV19 and TRBJ2-1, is DGGITQSPKYLFRKEGQNVTLSCEQNLNHDAMYWYRQDPGQGLRLIYYSQIVNDFQKGDIAEGYSVSREKKESFPLTVTSAQKNPTAFYLCASSMRTSGRHEQFFGPGTRLTVL.

This clone has just one count. The chain couples TRBV5-1 to TRBJ2-2; tentative D call: TRBD2 (6 bases). The V and J ends lost 1 base and 7 bases respectively, with 11 bases between them. The length of the CDR3 is 14 residues. Germline V gene lookup returns CDR1 SGHRS and CDR2 YFSETQ. The CDR3 DNA sequence: TGCGCCAGCAGCTTGCGGGAGAGTAACGGGGAGCTGTTTTTT. Its translation: CASSLRESNGELFF.

This clone was observed once. The CDR3 DNA is TGTGCCAGCAGCTGGACAGGGAATTCCTATGGCTACACCTTC. This encodes CASSWTGNSYGYTF. The chain uses TRBV5-4 and TRBJ1-2, with TRBD1 matching 8 bases. The CDR3 spans 14 residues. The ends lost 3 bases at V and 4 bases at J; junction bases unmatched: 5. CDR1 is SGHNT and CDR2 is YYREEE in the germline V gene (reference sequence). Supplemented by reference TRBV5-4 and TRBJ1-2, the full variable domain reads ETGVTQSPTHLIKTRGQQVTLRCSSQSGHNTVSWYQQALGQGPQFIFQYYREEENGRGNFPPRFSGLQFPNYSSELNVNALELDDSALYLCASSWTGNSYGYTFGSGTRLTVV.

This clone occurred a few times. The chain employs TRBV19 and TRBJ1-3; the D gene is possibly TRBD1 (5 bases). The CDR3 runs to 15 residues. The V and J ends lost 4 bases and 4 bases respectively, with 14 bases between them. Germline CDR1 reads LNHDA; CDR2 reads SQIVND (reference sequence). The CDR3 spells CASSTGGALGNTIYF. The CDR3 DNA reads as TGTGCCAGTAGTACAGGCGGGGCGCTCGGAAACACCATATATTTT.

The chain joins TRBV3-1 (or the pseudogene TRBV3-2) to TRBJ1-1; TRBD1 might be the D (6 bases). This CDR3 contains 14 residues. Trimming took off 3 bases at V and 4 bases at J, with 12 bases between the two ends. Germline V gene lookup returns CDR1 LGHDT and CDR2 YNNKEL (reference sequence). The CDR3 bases are TGTGCCAGCAGCCACCTCGACAGGAGCACTGAAGCTTTCTTT. It yields the protein CASSHLDRSTEAFF.

This clone was observed a few times. The rearrangement uses TRBV21-1 and TRBJ1-4. TRBV21-1 is marked as a pseudogene. The length of the CDR3 is 15 residues. For the CDR3, the DNA is TGTGCCAGCAACCCCTGGGAGGGGGGGGATGAAAAACTGTTTTTT. Protein product: CASNPWEGGDEKLFF.

The genes are TRBV5-4 and TRBJ1-5; no firm D call. Germline lookup yields CDR1 SGHNT and CDR2 YYREEE (reference sequence). This CDR3 has 12 amino acids. Between the trimmed V and J ends, which lost 1 base and 5 bases, there was a span of 4 bases. CDR3 amino acids: CASSLPDQPQHF. The CDR3 DNA reads TGTGCCAGCAGCTTGCCTGATCAGCCCCAGCATTTT.

J is TRBJ2-1 and V is TRBV9; 8 bases align to TRBD2. CDR3 length: 16 residues. V dropped 3 bases and J dropped 7; count of bases not matched to a gene: 12. The V gene's germline CDR1 is SGDLS and CDR2 YYNGEE. The CDR3 loop reads CASSAGTSGGGNEQFF. The CDR3 region has the DNA TGTGCCAGCAGCGCGGGGACGAGCGGGGGAGGGAATGAGCAGTTCTTC.

This chain's CDR3 is CASSPQRGGTPDTQYF. The CDR3 region has the DNA TGTGCCAGCAGCCCCCAAAGAGGCGGGACGCCCGATACGCAGTATTTT. This chain joins TRBV7-8 and TRBJ2-3; maybe TRBD2 (6 bases). This CDR3 region has 16 residues. Per germline, CDR1 SGHVS and CDR2 FQNEAQ. Between the trimmed V and J ends, which lost 5 bases and 6 bases, there was a span of 21 bases. The variable domain in full, with the rest retrieved from reference TRBV7-8 and TRBJ2-3, is GAGVSQSPRYKVAKRGQDVALRCDPISGHVSLFWYQQALGQGPEFLTYFQNEAQLDKSGLPSDRFFAERPEGSVSTLKIQRTQQEDSAVYLCASSPQRGGTPDTQYFGPGTRLTVL.

This chain joins TRBV7-3 and TRBJ1-1; weak D call: TRBD1 (6 bases). The CDR3 is 14 residues long. CDR1 is SGHTA, CDR2 FQGTGA, per germline. Trimming removed 2 bases from V and 3 bases from J, with 10 bases in between. This chain's CDR3 is CASSLQGSDTEAFF. DNA for the CDR3: TGTGCCAGCAGCTTACAGGGGTCTGACACTGAAGCTTTCTTT. The full variable domain, in which reference TRBV7-3 and TRBJ1-1 provide the parts outside the CDR3, is GAGVSQTPSNKVTEKGKYVELRCDPISGHTALYWYRQSLGQGPEFLIYFQGTGAADDSGLPNDRFFAVRPEGSVSTLKIQRTERGDSAVYLCASSLQGSDTEAFFGQGTRLTVV.

V usage is TRBV11-2 and J usage is TRBJ1-2, with D maybe TRBD1 (6 bases). Germline values: CDR1 SGHAT, CDR2 FQNNGV. CDR3 length: 13 amino acids. Trimming stripped 5 bases from V and 7 bases from J, with 14 bases between. The CDR3: CASSPLNRAGYTF. CDR3 DNA sequence: TGTGCCAGCAGCCCACTTAACAGGGCTGGCTACACCTTC.

Only one count was recorded for this clone. This chain joins TRBV7-9 and TRBJ2-7; TRBD1 aligns across 9 bases. Germline CDR1 SEHNR, CDR2 FQNEAQ (reference sequence). CDR3 length: 14 amino acids. J lost 10 bases, V lost 3 bases, and 10 bases had no gene match. For the CDR3, the DNA is TGTGCCAGCAGCTTCGGGACAGGGTCCGATCCTCAGTACGTC. It is translated as CASSFGTGSDPQYV.

The rearrangement uses TRBV20-1 and TRBJ1-4; 9 nucleotides agree with TRBD1. Germline V lookup: CDR1 DFQATT, CDR2 SNEGSKA (reference sequence). There are 15 residues in the CDR3. The V segment lost 3 bases and the J segment 7 bases; nucleotides outside the gene matches: 9. The CDR3 sequence is CSASYRGPLGEKLFF. In DNA, the CDR3 is TGCAGTGCTAGTTACAGGGGGCCCCTAGGTGAAAAACTGTTTTTT.

The genes are TRBV12-3 or TRBV12-4 and TRBJ2-1, with D possibly matching TRBD1 (6 bases). The CDR3 loop spans 12 amino acids. The germline V and J ends were trimmed by 7 bases and 7 bases, with 11 bases remaining between them. Here the CDR3 DNA reads TGTGCCAGCAAGGGGGATGGAAATGAGCAGTTCTTC. Protein: CASKGDGNEQFF.

The rearrangement links TRBV30 to TRBJ1-2; possibly TRBD1 for D (5 bases). The CDR3 spans 12 residues. CDR1 and CDR2 from the germline V gene are GTSNPN and SVGIG (reference sequence). V shed 2 bases and J shed 2 bases, with 6 bases lying between them. The CDR3: CAWSSGNYGYTF. CDR3 sequence (DNA): TGTGCCTGGAGTTCAGGGAACTATGGCTACACCTTC. Combining the CDR3 with reference TRBV30 and TRBJ1-2 gives the whole variable domain SQTIHQWPATLVQPVGSPLSLECTVEGTSNPNLYWYRQAAGRGLQLLFYSVGIGQISSEVPQNLSASRPQDRQFILSSKKLLLSDSGFYLCAWSSGNYGYTFGSGTRLTVV.

The rearrangement joins TRBV5-1 to TRBJ1-1, with TRBD1 matching 8 bases. The germline CDR1 and CDR2 sequences are SGHRS and YFSETQ. V shed 2 bases, J shed 6 bases, and the junction held 6 bases outside the gene matches. CDR3 length: 14 amino acids. This chain's CDR3 is CASSFTGGEAEAFF. In DNA form, the CDR3 reads TGCGCCAGCAGCTTCACAGGGGGGGAAGCTGAAGCTTTCTTT.

The rearrangement links TRBV27 to TRBJ1-2, with D hard to call. The CDR3 covers 16 residues. Germline values: CDR1 MNHEY, CDR2 SMNVEV (reference sequence). Deletions cut 5 bases from V and 5 bases from J, with 21 bases between. CDR3 nucleotide sequence: TGTGCCAGCAGTCATTATATGGCAGGAAGGGAGTATGGCTACACCTTC. Residues: CASSHYMAGREYGYTF.